The present TCR beta chain was sequenced within a study of blood T cell repertoires in COVID-19. The data were produced by immunoSEQ multiplex PCR, yet TCRdb's version contains in-frame clones alone and is incomplete. The table has tens of thousands of clones, roughly 88% seen once. V dropped 4 bases and J dropped 5; count of bases not matched to a gene: 5. In germline, CDR1 is SGHRS, CDR2 YFSETQ. The length of the CDR3 is 15 residues. The TCR comes from a human donor in a cohort sampled during active COVID-19. The material sequenced was peripheral blood. The rearrangement links TRBV5-1 to TRBJ2-5; 13 positions agree with TRBD2. The CDR3 coding sequence is TGCGCCAGCAGCCGGACTAGCGGGAGAATGGAGACCCAGTACTTC. The encoded protein is CASSRTSGRMETQYF.